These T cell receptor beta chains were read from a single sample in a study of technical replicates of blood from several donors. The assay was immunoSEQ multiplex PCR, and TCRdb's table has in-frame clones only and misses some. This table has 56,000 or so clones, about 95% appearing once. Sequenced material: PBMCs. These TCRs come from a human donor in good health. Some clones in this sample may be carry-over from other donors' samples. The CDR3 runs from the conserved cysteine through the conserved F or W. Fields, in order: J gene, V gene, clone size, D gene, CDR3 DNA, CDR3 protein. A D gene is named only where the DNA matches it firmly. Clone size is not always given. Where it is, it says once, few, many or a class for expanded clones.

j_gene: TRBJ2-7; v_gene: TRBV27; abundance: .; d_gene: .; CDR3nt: TGTGCCAGTAGGGGTCAAGGCGCAGGGGAGCAGTACTTC; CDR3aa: CASRGQGAGEQYF
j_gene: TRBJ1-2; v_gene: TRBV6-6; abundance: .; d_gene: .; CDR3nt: TGTGCCACGGGAGATGCCGCGTATGGCTACACCTTC; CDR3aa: CATGDAAYGYTF
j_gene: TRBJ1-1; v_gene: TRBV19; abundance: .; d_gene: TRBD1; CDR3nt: TGTGCCAGTAGTGAGCGACAGGGGTGGACTGAAGCTTTCTTT; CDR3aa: CASSERQGWTEAFF
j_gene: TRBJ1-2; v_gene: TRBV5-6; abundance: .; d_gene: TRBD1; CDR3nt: TGTGCCAGCAGCTATGGGACAGCCGAAGTAGGTGGCTACACCTTC; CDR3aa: CASSYGTAEVGGYTF
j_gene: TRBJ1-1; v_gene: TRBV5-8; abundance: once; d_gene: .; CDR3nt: TGTGCCAGCAGCCAGCAGGTCTTCACTGAAGCTTTCTTT; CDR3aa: CASSQQVFTEAFF
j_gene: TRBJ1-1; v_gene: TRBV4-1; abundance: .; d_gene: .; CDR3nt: TGCGCCAGCAGCCAAGGGAGGGTGGGAGACACTGAAGCTTTCTTT; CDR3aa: CASSQGRVGDTEAFF
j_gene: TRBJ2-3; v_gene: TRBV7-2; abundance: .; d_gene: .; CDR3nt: TGTGCCAGCAGCTTAGCAAAGGGGTTACCCGCCGTGGAGACGCAGTATTTT; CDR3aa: CASSLAKGLPAVETQYF
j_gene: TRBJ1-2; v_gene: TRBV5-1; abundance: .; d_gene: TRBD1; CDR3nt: TGCGCCAGCAGCGTGAGAATGACAGGGGGCGAGAACTATGGCTACACCTTC; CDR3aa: CASSVRMTGGENYGYTF
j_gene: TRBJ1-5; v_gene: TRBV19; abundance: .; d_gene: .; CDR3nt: TGTGCCAGTAGTATACCATATCAGCCCCAGCATTTT; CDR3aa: CASSIPYQPQHF
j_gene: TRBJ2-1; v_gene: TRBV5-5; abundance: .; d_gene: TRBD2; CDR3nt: TGTGCCAGCAGCTTGGAGGGACTACAGTTCTTC; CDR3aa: CASSLEGLQFF
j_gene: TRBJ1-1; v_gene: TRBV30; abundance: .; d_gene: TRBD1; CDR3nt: TGTGCCTGGACTACTCGGACAGGGGGCGCCGCTGAAGCTTTCTTT; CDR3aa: CAWTTRTGGAAEAFF
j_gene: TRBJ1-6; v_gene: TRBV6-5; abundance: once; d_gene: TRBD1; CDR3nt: TGTGCCAGCAGATTACACAGGGGGCAGAATTCACCCCTCCACTTT; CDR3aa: CASRLHRGQNSPLHF
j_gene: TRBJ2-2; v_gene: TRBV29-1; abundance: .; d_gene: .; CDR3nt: TGCAGCGTTGAAAGCCCAGGGAAGAACACCGGGGAGCTGTTTTTT; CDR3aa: CSVESPGKNTGELFF
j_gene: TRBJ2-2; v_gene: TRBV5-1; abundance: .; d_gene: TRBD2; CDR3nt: TGCGCCAGCAGCTTGTTGCTAGCGGAGTTGGGGACCGGGGAGCTGTTTTTT; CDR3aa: CASSLLLAELGTGELFF
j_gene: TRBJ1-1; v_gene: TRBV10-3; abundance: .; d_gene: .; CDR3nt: TGTGCCATCAGTCTCATCCGTGGGGGGACTGAAGCTTTCTTT; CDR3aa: CAISLIRGGTEAFF
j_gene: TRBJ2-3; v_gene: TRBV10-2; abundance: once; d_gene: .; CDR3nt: TGCGCCAGCAGTGATCTGAGGGGCACAGATACGCAGTATTTT; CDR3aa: CASSDLRGTDTQYF
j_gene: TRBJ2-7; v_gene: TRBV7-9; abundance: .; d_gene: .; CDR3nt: TGTGCCCTCGAAGGGGCAGGGGCCTCCTACGAGCAGTACTTC; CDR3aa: CALEGAGASYEQYF
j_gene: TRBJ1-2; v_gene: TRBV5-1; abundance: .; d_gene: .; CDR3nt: TGCGCCAGCAGCTCCTCCCAGGGTTTCGATGGCTACACCTTC; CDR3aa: CASSSSQGFDGYTF
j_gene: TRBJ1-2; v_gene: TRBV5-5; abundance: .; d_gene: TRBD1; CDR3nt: TGTGCCAGCAGCCGGGACAGGGTCCCATTGGGCTACACCTTC; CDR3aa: CASSRDRVPLGYTF
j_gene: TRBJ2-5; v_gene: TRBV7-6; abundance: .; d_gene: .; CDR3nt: TGTGCCAGCAGCTTAAACCGGGAGACCCAGTACTTC; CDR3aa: CASSLNRETQYF
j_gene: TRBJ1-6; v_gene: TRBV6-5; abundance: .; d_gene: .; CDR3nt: TGTGCCAGCAGGCGCGGAGGACAGTATAATTCACCCCTCCACTTT; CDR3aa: CASRRGGQYNSPLHF
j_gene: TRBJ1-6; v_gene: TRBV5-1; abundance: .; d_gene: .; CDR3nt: TGCGCCAGCAGCTTCCGGGGAGGGCAGGATAATTCACCCCTCCACTTT; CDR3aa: CASSFRGGQDNSPLHF